This is a list of T cell receptor beta chains from one sample in a study of T cell responses to AZD1222 COVID-19 vaccine. Measured with immunoSEQ multiplex PCR; TCRdb has only the in-frame clones, and not every one. This sample has 87,000 or so clones, with around 90% found just once. The sequencing used peripheral blood, collected on day 0 of AZD1222 vaccination. These receptors were obtained from an adult in good health. The CDR3 runs from the conserved cysteine through the conserved F or W. D genes are given only for firm matches. Expanded clones are given a class, and other clones once, few, many or no size at all.

NA	few	TRBV11-2	TRBJ2-7	TGTGCCAGCAGCCCCGCTGGGGCCGGCGAGCAGTACTTC	CASSPAGAGEQYF
TRBD2	NA	TRBV6-5	TRBJ2-1	TGTGCCATCGGACTACGGGGGGGCGACTACAATGAGCAGTTCTTC	CAIGLRGGDYNEQFF
NA	once	TRBV19	TRBJ2-1	TGTGCCAGTAGTATTAAGGGAAGTAACAATGAGCAGTTCTTC	CASSIKGSNNEQFF
NA	NA	TRBV7-6	TRBJ1-3	TGTGGGAGCTCTGGAAACACCATATATTTT	CGSSGNTIYF
NA	NA	TRBV24-1	TRBJ2-5	TGTGCCACCTCCCTCGGAGAAAGAGAGACCCAGTACTTC	CATSLGERETQYF
NA	NA	TRBV5-1	TRBJ2-3	TGCGCCAGCAGCAACGGGGAATCTAGCACAGATACGCAGTATTTT	CASSNGESSTDTQYF
NA	NA	TRBV9	TRBJ1-1	TGTGCCAGCAGCGTAGGTATGGAATCTGAAGCTTTCTTT	CASSVGMESEAFF
NA	NA	TRBV7-2	TRBJ1-5	TGTGCCAGCAGCTTATGGGGGGGCTCGGGCAATCAGCCCCAGCATTTT	CASSLWGGSGNQPQHF
TRBD1	NA	TRBV2	TRBJ1-1	TGTGCCAGCAGTGAAAGGGAACAGGGGTACACTGAAGCTTTCTTT	CASSEREQGYTEAFF
NA	NA	TRBV20-1	TRBJ1-4	TGCAGTGGTGGCAGGGCAGAAAAACTGTTTTTT	CSGGRAEKLFF
NA	NA	TRBV4-2	TRBJ2-2	TGTGCCAGCAGCCAAGATGAGGGGGGGGCCGGGGAGCTGTTTTTT	CASSQDEGGAGELFF
NA	once	TRBV7-2	TRBJ1-4	TGTGCCAGCAGCTTTGACCCTTCAACTAATGAAAAACTGTTTTTT	CASSFDPSTNEKLFF
TRBD1	NA	TRBV29-1	TRBJ2-5	TGCAGCGTGGCCAGTCGTGCAGGGGGAAGTCAAGAGACCCAGTACTTC	CSVASRAGGSQETQYF
TRBD2	NA	TRBV5-1	TRBJ2-5	TGCGCCGGAGGGACTAGCGGGGGGGATCAAGAGACCCAGTACTTC	CAGGTSGGDQETQYF
NA	NA	TRBV7-9	TRBJ1-5	TGTGCCAGCAGCTCCGGGGGGGGCAATCAGCCCCAGCATTTT	CASSSGGGNQPQHF
TRBD1	NA	TRBV27	TRBJ1-2	TGTGCCAGCAGTTTATCGGACCAGGGGGTAAACTATGGCTACACCTTC	CASSLSDQGVNYGYTF
NA	once	TRBV10-3	TRBJ1-2	TGTGCCATCAGTGAAATCTGGGGCAGTATCGCTACTGGCTACACCTTC	CAISEIWGSIATGYTF
NA	NA	TRBV7-2	TRBJ2-7	TGTGCCAGCAGCGGGGGCCCCGGTCCGTTCGGGCAGTACTTC	CASSGGPGPFGQYF
NA	NA	TRBV2	TRBJ1-4	TGTGCCAGCAATCCCTGGTCAGTTAGTGAAAAACTGTTTTTT	CASNPWSVSEKLFF
NA	NA	TRBV7-8	TRBJ2-7	TGTGCCAGCAGCTTTTTAGCCCTCGGGGGTTCCTACGAGCAGTACTTC	CASSFLALGGSYEQYF
NA	NA	TRBV9	TRBJ2-2	TGTGCCAGCAGCCACACCGGGGAGCTGTTTTTT	CASSHTGELFF
TRBD1	NA	TRBV29-1	TRBJ2-5	TGCAGCGTTGGACAGGGTAAAGAGACCCAGTACTTC	CSVGQGKETQYF
TRBD1	NA	TRBV6-5	TRBJ2-7	TGTGCCAGCAGTTCTTTGACAGGGGGCGCCTACGAGCAGTACTTC	CASSSLTGGAYEQYF
TRBD1	NA	TRBV9	TRBJ2-7	TGTGCCAGCAGCGTGACAGGGGTCTCCTACGAGCAGTACTTC	CASSVTGVSYEQYF
TRBD2	NA	TRBV3-1/TRBV3-2	TRBJ2-2	TGTGCCAGCAGCCAGGGACTAGAGACCGGGGAGCTGTTTTTT	CASSQGLETGELFF
TRBD1	once	TRBV7-9	TRBJ2-7	TGTGCCAGCAGCCCGACAGGGAATGCCTACGAGCAGTACTTC	CASSPTGNAYEQYF
TRBD1	NA	TRBV4-1	TRBJ2-7	TGCGCCAGCAGCCAAGAGCCCGGGACAGGGAGCTCCTACGAGCAGTACTTC	CASSQEPGTGSSYEQYF
TRBD1	NA	TRBV6-5	TRBJ1-6	TGTGCCAGCAGTAAGGAAAAGACAGGGAGACTCCACTTT	CASSKEKTGRLHF
TRBD2	NA	TRBV6-1	TRBJ2-7	TGTGCCAGCAGTGAGAGAGCGGGGGCCTCCTACGAGCAGTACTTC	CASSERAGASYEQYF
NA	once	TRBV4-3	TRBJ2-7	TGCGCCAGCAGCCAAGATCGGGTTCCAACCTACGAGCAGTACTTC	CASSQDRVPTYEQYF
TRBD1	NA	TRBV9	TRBJ1-4	TGTGCCAGCAGTGCGTCCGGGACAGGGCGACTCGGACTGTTTTTT	CASSASGTGRLGLFF
NA	NA	TRBV2	TRBJ1-5	TGTGCCAGCAAACTTGGGGCCGGTAACAATCAGCCCCAGCATTTT	CASKLGAGNNQPQHF
NA	NA	TRBV11-2	TRBJ1-6	TGTGCCAGCAGATCTAGGGAACCGAGTATCAGTTCACCCCTCCACTTT	CASRSREPSISSPLHF
NA	NA	TRBV28	TRBJ2-4	TGTGCCAGCAGTTTTGCGGGGGCCCGGTTCTCAGACAAAAACATTCAGTACTTC	CASSFAGARFSDKNIQYF
NA	NA	TRBV10-3	TRBJ1-2	TGTGCCATCAGTGAGTCGTCAGGTTTCACTAACTATGGCTACACCTTC	CAISESSGFTNYGYTF
NA	NA	TRBV5-1	TRBJ1-1	TGCGCCAGCAGCTTGAGTGGGGTCCGGCCGTTCCTCCAGAACACTGAAGCTTTCTTT	CASSLSGVRPFLQNTEAFF
NA	NA	TRBV27	TRBJ2-2	TGTGCCAGCAGTTTTTACGCGGGGACTCGAGGGGAGCTGTTTTTT	CASSFYAGTRGELFF
NA	NA	TRBV20-1	TRBJ1-5	TGCAGTGCTAGTTGGGATAATAGCAATCAGCCCCAGCATTTT	CSASWDNSNQPQHF
TRBD2	NA	TRBV7-8	TRBJ2-3	TGTGCCAGCAGCTCGCTGCTAGCGGGCGGCGCAGATACGCAGTATTTT	CASSSLLAGGADTQYF
NA	NA	TRBV6-5	TRBJ2-2	TGTGCCAGCAAGGACTCCAACACCGGGGAGCTGTTTTTT	CASKDSNTGELFF
TRBD2	NA	TRBV4-2	TRBJ2-3	TGTGCCAGCAGCCCCCGACTAGCGGGGGAACTTTTCACAGATACGCAGTATTTT	CASSPRLAGELFTDTQYF
TRBD1	NA	TRBV5-1	TRBJ1-1	TGCGCCAGCAGCCCAGGGGACAGCATGAACACTGAAGCTTTCTTT	CASSPGDSMNTEAFF
NA	NA	TRBV4-3	TRBJ1-4	TGCGCCAGCAGCCAAGAGTCTCGACGGGAAAAACTGTTTTTT	CASSQESRREKLFF
NA	NA	TRBV2	TRBJ1-1	TGTGCCAGCAGTGAAGCAGTGATGAACACTGAAGCTTTCTTT	CASSEAVMNTEAFF
TRBD1	once	TRBV15	TRBJ2-7	TGTGCCACCAGCAGAGATGGGACAGGGGTATACGAGCAGTACTTC	CATSRDGTGVYEQYF
NA	few	TRBV19	TRBJ2-7	TGTGCCAGTAGTATAGGGGCGGGCCCGGGTTACGAGCAGTACTTC	CASSIGAGPGYEQYF
NA	NA	TRBV25-1	TRBJ1-3	TGTGCCAGCAGTTCCTCTGGCTCTGGAAACACCATATATTTT	CASSSSGSGNTIYF
TRBD1	NA	TRBV5-1	TRBJ2-3	TGCGCCAGCAGCTTGCAGACAGGGATCCTCACAGATACGCAGTATTTT	CASSLQTGILTDTQYF
NA	NA	TRBV6-5	TRBJ1-3	TGTGCCAGCAGTCGGGGCTTCGACACCATATATTTT	CASSRGFDTIYF
NA	NA	TRBV10-3	TRBJ2-5	TGTGCCATCACCCGAGGTTTCGAAGAGACCCAGTACTTC	CAITRGFEETQYF
NA	NA	TRBV7-9	TRBJ1-5	TGTGCCAGCAGCCTGACCGGAAGGGGTCAGCCCCAGCATTTT	CASSLTGRGQPQHF
NA	NA	TRBV5-6	TRBJ1-6	TGTGCCAGCAGGCTTGGAGGGGGTTCCTATAATTCACCCCTCCACTTT	CASRLGGGSYNSPLHF
NA	NA	TRBV30	TRBJ1-1	TGTGCCTGGAGTGGCGGACTGTATGGGGTGACTGAAGCTTTCTTT	CAWSGGLYGVTEAFF
TRBD1	NA	TRBV4-1	TRBJ1-6	TGCGCCAGCAGCCAAGCGGGGACAGGTAATTCACCCCTCCACTTT	CASSQAGTGNSPLHF
NA	NA	TRBV6-5	TRBJ1-1	TGTGCCAGCACCATAGGCGTTCAGGGGAACACTGAAGCTTTCTTT	CASTIGVQGNTEAFF
NA	NA	TRBV5-6	TRBJ2-3	TGTGCCAGCAGCCCTGGCCTGGGGGCAGATACGCAGTATTTT	CASSPGLGADTQYF
NA	NA	TRBV7-3	TRBJ1-1	TGTGCCAGCAGCTTATTCGGTGGGTCGAACACTGAAGCTTTCTTT	CASSLFGGSNTEAFF